Listed here is a single T cell receptor beta chain. Original processing notes: Estimated nucleated cell counts came from reference gene primer amplification. Repertoires were generated with immunoSEQ multiplex PCR, while TCRdb's copy carries only in-frame clones and drops some. Clonal size and the V and J genes are those of that table, whereas D and trimming came from the DNA. The sample lists 15,000 to 17,000 clones; 86% were seen once. The entry originates in a study of blood T cell repertoires in COVID-19. Trimming left V 2 bases short and J 8 bases short, with 7 bases between. The germline CDR1 and CDR2 sequences are KGHSH and LQKENI. This CDR3 is built from 13 residues.

The receptor's source is a man in his fifties or sixties with acute or convalescent COVID-19. Sequenced material: peripheral blood. The chain uses TRBV18 and TRBJ1-6, with D uncertain. The CDR3 is CASSPAQDSPLHF. The CDR3 DNA reads as TGTGCCAGCTCACCAGCGCAGGATTCACCCCTCCACTTT.